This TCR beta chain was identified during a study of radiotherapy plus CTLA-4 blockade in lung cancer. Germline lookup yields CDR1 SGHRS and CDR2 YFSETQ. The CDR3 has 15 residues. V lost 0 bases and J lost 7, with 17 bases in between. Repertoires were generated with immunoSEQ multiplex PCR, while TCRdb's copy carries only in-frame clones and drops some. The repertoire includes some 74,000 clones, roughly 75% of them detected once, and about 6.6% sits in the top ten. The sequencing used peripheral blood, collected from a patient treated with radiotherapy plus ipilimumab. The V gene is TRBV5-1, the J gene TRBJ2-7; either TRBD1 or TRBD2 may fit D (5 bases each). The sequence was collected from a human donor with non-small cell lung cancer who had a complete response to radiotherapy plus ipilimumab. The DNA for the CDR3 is TGCGCCAGCAGCTTGGAAGGGTCCACCGAGGGGGAGCAGTACGTC. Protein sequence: CASSLEGSTEGEQYV.